A single sample is the source of the 18 T cell receptor beta chains below, sequenced in a study of tumor-infiltrating lymphocytes in localized non-small cell lung cancer (dated by TCRdb to about 2021). Library method: the immunoSEQ multiplex PCR assay. The table was pulled from immuneACCESS by TCRdb, which kept in-frame rearrangements only. Such tables lose some clones; where checked, under half of the loss comes from unresolved V genes, and the rest has no known cause. This sample lists tens of thousands of clones; under 75% were detected once. The biggest ten clones account for around 5% of the sample. Sequences were obtained from lung tumor tissue. These receptors were obtained from a human donor with non-small cell lung cancer.

V and J are TRBV28 and TRBJ1-2; D call uncertain. Between the trimmed V and J ends, which lost 3 bases and 4 bases, there was a span of 9 bases. The CDR3 is 13 residues long. CDR1 is MDHEN, CDR2 SYDVKM, per germline. CDR3 coding DNA: TGTGCCAGCAGTTTGGTAGGCTTCTATGGCTACACCTTC. Encoded protein: CASSLVGFYGYTF.

V and J are TRBV5-1 and TRBJ2-1; unclear D gene. Trimming cost V 0 bases and J 4 bases, with 11 bases left between them. The length of the CDR3 is 15 residues. The V gene's germline CDR1 is SGHRS and CDR2 YFSETQ. CDR3 in DNA: TGCGCCAGCAGCTTGGGTTCCTCTACTTACAATGAGCAGTTCTTC. Its protein product is CASSLGSSTYNEQFF. Using reference TRBV5-1 and TRBJ2-1 for the parts outside the CDR3, the full variable domain is KAGVTQTPRYLIKTRGQQVTLSCSPISGHRSVSWYQQTPGQGLQFLFEYFSETQRNKGNFPGRFSGRQFSNSRSEMNVSTLELGDSALYLCASSLGSSTYNEQFFGPGTRLTVL.

As regards this clone: One junction end disagrees with the germline gene, perhaps due to a read error. The chain uses TRBV5-1 and TRBJ2-3; weak D call: TRBD2 (5 bases). The length of the CDR3 is 12 residues. Germline CDR1 SGHRS, CDR2 YFSETQ. DNA of the CDR3: TGCGCCAGCAGCTTGGACCGGGGAACCCACGTTTTT. Amino acids: CASSLDRGTHVF.

V usage is TRBV28 and J usage is TRBJ2-4; 7 bases are a match to TRBD2. In germline, CDR1 is MDHEN, CDR2 SYDVKM. Germline trimming cut 6 bases from V and 6 bases from J; bases unmatched to any gene: 5. This CDR3 is built from 13 residues. The CDR3 spells CASRSPGGNIQYF. The CDR3 bases are TGTGCCAGCAGATCCCCGGGGGGAAACATTCAGTACTTC.

The CDR3 sequence is CASAPAAGLFYEQYF. The CDR3 bases are TGTGCCAGCGCACCCGCCGCAGGGCTCTTTTACGAGCAGTACTTC. The J gene is TRBJ2-7, the V gene TRBV6-5; perhaps TRBD1 as D (5 bases). Germline V gene sequence: CDR1 MNHEY, CDR2 SVGAGI. CDR3 length equals 15 residues. Trimming removed 8 bases at V and 4 bases at J, with 21 bases between.

This chain links TRBV10-3 with TRBJ2-1, with 12 bases matching TRBD2. V gave up 6 bases and J gave up 4 bases; unmatched junction bases: 4. The CDR3 is 15 amino acids. From germline, CDR1 is ENHRY and CDR2 SYGVKD. The DNA of the CDR3 is TGTGCCATCAGGACTAGCGGGGGACTTTACAATGAGCAGTTCTTC. Residues: CAIRTSGGLYNEQFF.

The V and J genes are TRBV19 and TRBJ2-7; 7 bases map to TRBD2. V gave up 5 bases and J gave up 3 bases; unmatched junction bases: 10. Germline CDR1 and CDR2: LNHDA and SQIVND (reference sequence). The CDR3 is 15 amino acids. CDR3 bases: TGTGCCAGTAGTTCCGGGACTACCGCCCTCTACGAGCAGTACTTC. This sequence encodes CASSSGTTALYEQYF.

This clone showed up just a few times. This chain connects TRBV4-1 to TRBJ2-3, with 9 bases that match TRBD2. The CDR3 sequence is 17 residues long. V gave up 0 bases and J gave up 2 bases; unmatched junction bases: 6. Germline assignment: CDR1 MGHRA and CDR2 YSYEKL. CDR3 coding DNA: TGCGCCAGCAGCCAAGACTCTAGGACTAGCGTCACAGATACGCAGTATTTT. As protein: CASSQDSRTSVTDTQYF.

The chain employs TRBV29-1 and TRBJ2-1; D may correspond to TRBD1 or TRBD2 (6 bases each). V was shortened by 0 bases and J by 1 base, with 13 bases between the two germline ends. Germline CDR1 and CDR2: SQVTM and ANQGSEA. The length of the CDR3 is 16 residues. For the CDR3, the DNA is TGCAGCGTTGAAGATGGAGGGGGAGAATCCTACAATGAGCAGTTCTTC. Translating gives CSVEDGGGESYNEQFF.

The chain links TRBV5-1 to TRBJ2-7; 7 bases fit TRBD2. The CDR3 runs to 17 residues. In germline, CDR1 is SGHRS, CDR2 YFSETQ. Trimming removed 4 bases from V and 3 bases from J; junction bases left unmatched: 16. In DNA form, the CDR3 reads TGCGCCAGCAGCCTAATGGGGGTGCTAAGCGGGGACTACGAGCAGTACTTC. Its protein product is CASSLMGVLSGDYEQYF.

The genes are TRBV6-1 and TRBJ1-5; D is possibly TRBD1 (5 bases). The CDR3 consists of 15 residues. Trimming left V 6 bases short and J 0 bases short, with 12 bases between. Germline V gene data show CDR1 as MNHNS and CDR2 as SASEGT. The CDR3 DNA reads as TGTGCCAGCAGGATGACAGTTAATAGCAATCAGCCCCAGCATTTT. It specifies CASRMTVNSNQPQHF.

The chain employs TRBV6-5 and TRBJ2-7; D unresolved. This CDR3 is 13 amino acids long. Germline values: CDR1 MNHEY, CDR2 SVGAGI. The V and J ends lost 6 bases and 6 bases respectively, with 15 bases between them. CDR3: CASSLTGSSEQYF. CDR3 nucleotides: TGTGCCAGCAGCTTGACTGGGTCGAGCGAGCAGTACTTC.

The V call is TRBV7-4, the J call TRBJ1-5; D remains ambiguous. The germline V gene has CDR1 SGHVT and CDR2 SQSDAQ. This CDR3 has 17 residues. Trimming pared 5 bases from V and 1 base from J, leaving 18 bases between. The CDR3 sequence: CASSPHARPCSNQPQHF. The CDR3 DNA reads as TGTGCCAGCAGCCCTCACGCACGCCCTTGCAGCAATCAGCCCCAGCATTTT.

This clone was found a few times. J is TRBJ1-5 and V is TRBV5-1; a possible D gene is TRBD1 (5 bases). The CDR3 totals 14 residues. V was trimmed by 0 bases and J by 2 bases, leaving 6 bases between them. CDR1 is SGHRS and CDR2 is YFSETQ in the germline V gene. CDR3 in amino acids: CASSLGGGNQPQHF. The CDR3, as DNA: TGCGCCAGCAGCTTGGGAGGGGGCAATCAGCCCCAGCATTTT.

The CDR3 nucleotides read TGCAGCGTTCTGGGTCCGAAGACGAACACTGAAGCTTTCTTT. Protein product: CSVLGPKTNTEAFF. The V and J genes are TRBV29-1 and TRBJ1-1, with unresolved D. Trimming left V 5 bases short and J 1 base short, with 14 bases between. Germline CDR1 is SQVTM and CDR2 is ANQGSEA. The CDR3 spans 14 residues.

The gene calls are TRBV6-1 and TRBJ1-2, with unresolved D. V shed 8 bases and J shed 0 bases, with 7 bases lying between them. The CDR3 length is 12 residues. Germline loops: CDR1 MNHNS, CDR2 SASEGT. CDR3 residues: CASSGANYGYTF. In DNA form, the CDR3 reads TGTGCCAGCTCAGGAGCTAACTATGGCTACACCTTC.

This clone occurred a few times. V is TRBV5-1 and J is TRBJ2-2; no clear D gene. Trimming removed 0 bases from V and 3 bases from J, with 6 bases in between. The CDR3 runs 14 residues. CDR1 and CDR2 (germline): SGHRS, YFSETQ. CDR3 coding DNA: TGCGCCAGCAGCTTGGTAGTTGACACCGGGGAGCTGTTTTTT. This codes for CASSLVVDTGELFF.

A remark on this clone: Its ends do not fully match the called genes, so a read error is possible. J is TRBJ2-1 and V is TRBV27, with TRBD2 matching 13 bases. This CDR3 spans 16 amino acids. Germline V lookup: CDR1 MNHEY, CDR2 SMNVEV (reference sequence). CDR3 amino acids: CASSLSGLAGNNEQFF. In DNA, the CDR3 is TGTGCCAGCAGTCTATCGGGACTAGCGGGAAACAATGAGCAGTTCTTC.